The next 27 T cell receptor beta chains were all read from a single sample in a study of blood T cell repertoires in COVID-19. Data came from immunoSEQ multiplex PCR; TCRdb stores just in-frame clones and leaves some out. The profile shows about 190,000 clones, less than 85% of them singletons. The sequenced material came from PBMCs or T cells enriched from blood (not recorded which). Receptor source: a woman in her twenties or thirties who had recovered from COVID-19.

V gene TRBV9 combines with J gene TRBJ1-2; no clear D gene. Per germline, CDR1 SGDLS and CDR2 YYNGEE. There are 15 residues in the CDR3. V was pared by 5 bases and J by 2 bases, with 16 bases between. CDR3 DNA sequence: TGTGCCAGCAGGGGCTGGGGAGCGTGGAACTATGGCTACACCTTC. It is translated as CASRGWGAWNYGYTF.

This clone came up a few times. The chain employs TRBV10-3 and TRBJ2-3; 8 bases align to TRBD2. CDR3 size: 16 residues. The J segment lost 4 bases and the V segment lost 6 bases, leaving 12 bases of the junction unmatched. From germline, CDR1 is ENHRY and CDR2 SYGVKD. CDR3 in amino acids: CAISPARSGSPDTQYF. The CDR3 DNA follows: TGTGCCATCAGCCCCGCGAGGAGCGGGAGTCCAGATACGCAGTATTTT.

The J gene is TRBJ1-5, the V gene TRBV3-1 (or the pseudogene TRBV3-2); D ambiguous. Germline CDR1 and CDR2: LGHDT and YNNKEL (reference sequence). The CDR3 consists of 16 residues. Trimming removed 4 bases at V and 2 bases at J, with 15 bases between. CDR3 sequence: CASSPSRERGNQPQHF. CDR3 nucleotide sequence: TGTGCCAGCAGCCCCTCACGGGAGCGCGGCAATCAGCCCCAGCATTTT.

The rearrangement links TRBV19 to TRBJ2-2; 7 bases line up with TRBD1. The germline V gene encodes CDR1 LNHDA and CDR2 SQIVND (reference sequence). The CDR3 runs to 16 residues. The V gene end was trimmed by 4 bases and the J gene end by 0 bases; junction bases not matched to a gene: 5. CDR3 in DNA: TGTGCCAGTAGTAGAGCACAGGGGACGAACACCGGGGAGCTGTTTTTT. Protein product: CASSRAQGTNTGELFF. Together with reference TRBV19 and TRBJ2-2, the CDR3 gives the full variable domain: DGGITQSPKYLFRKEGQNVTLSCEQNLNHDAMYWYRQDPGQGLRLIYYSQIVNDFQKGDIAEGYSVSREKKESFPLTVTSAQKNPTAFYLCASSRAQGTNTGELFFGEGSRLTVL.

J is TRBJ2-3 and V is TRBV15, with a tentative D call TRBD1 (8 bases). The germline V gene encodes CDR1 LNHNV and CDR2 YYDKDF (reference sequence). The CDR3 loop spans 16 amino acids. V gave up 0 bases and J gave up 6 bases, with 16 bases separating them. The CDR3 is CATSRDHTGGGDTQYF. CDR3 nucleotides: TGTGCCACCAGCAGAGATCACACAGGGGGAGGGGATACGCAGTATTTT.

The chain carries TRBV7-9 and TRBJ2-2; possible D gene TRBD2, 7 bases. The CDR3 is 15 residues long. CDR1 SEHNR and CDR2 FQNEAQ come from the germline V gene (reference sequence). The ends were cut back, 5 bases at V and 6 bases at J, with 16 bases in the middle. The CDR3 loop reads CASSPPGGPAGELFF. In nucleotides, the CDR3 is TGTGCCAGCAGCCCCCCCGGGGGGCCCGCCGGGGAGCTGTTTTTT.

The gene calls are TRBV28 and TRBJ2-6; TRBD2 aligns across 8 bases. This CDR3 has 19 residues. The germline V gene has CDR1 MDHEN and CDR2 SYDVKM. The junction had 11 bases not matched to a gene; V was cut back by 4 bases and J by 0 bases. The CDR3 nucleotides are TGTGCCAGCAGTTCCCCACGGAGGCGGGGGGCCTCTGGGGCCAACGTCCTGACTTTC. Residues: CASSSPRRRGASGANVLTF.

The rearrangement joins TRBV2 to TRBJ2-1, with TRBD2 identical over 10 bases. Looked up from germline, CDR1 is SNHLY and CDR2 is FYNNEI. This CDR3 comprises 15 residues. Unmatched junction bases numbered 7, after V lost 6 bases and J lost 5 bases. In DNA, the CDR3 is TGTGCCAGCAGGAGGACTAGCGGAACTAACAATGAGCAGTTCTTC. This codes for CASRRTSGTNNEQFF.

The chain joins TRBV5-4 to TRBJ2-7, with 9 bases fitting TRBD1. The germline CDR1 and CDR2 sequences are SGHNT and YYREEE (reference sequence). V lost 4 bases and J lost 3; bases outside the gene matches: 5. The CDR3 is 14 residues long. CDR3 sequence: CASSVQGARYEQYV. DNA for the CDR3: TGTGCCAGCAGCGTACAGGGGGCTCGCTACGAGCAGTACGTC.

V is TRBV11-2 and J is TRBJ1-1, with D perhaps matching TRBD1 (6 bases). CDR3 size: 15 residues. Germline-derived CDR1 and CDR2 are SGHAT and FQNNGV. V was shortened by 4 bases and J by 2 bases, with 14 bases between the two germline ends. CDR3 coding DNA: TGTGCCAGCAGCTACTCCCTGGACAGAAACACTGAAGCTTTCTTT. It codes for CASSYSLDRNTEAFF.

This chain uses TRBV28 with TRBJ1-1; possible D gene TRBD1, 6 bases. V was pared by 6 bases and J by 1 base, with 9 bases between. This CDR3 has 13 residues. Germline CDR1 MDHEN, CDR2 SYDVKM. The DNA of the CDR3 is TGTGCCAGCAGGAAGACAGGGAACACTGAAGCTTTCTTT. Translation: CASRKTGNTEAFF.

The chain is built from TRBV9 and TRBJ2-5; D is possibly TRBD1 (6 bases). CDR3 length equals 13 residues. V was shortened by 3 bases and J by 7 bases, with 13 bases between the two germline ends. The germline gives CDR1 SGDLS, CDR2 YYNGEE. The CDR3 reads CASSDPLRGTQYF. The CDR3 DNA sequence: TGTGCCAGCAGCGACCCCCTCAGGGGGACCCAGTACTTC. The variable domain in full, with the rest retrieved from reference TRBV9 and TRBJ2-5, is DSGVTQTPKHLITATGQRVTLRCSPRSGDLSVYWYQQSLDQGLQFLIQYYNGEERAKGNILERFSAQQFPDLHSELNLSSLELGDSALYFCASSDPLRGTQYFGPGTRLLVL.

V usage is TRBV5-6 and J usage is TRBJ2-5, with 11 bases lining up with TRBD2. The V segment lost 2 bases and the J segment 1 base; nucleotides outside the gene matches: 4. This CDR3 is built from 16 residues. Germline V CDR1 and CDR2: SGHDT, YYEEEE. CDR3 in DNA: TGTGCCAGCAGCTTAGGACTAGCGGGCATCCAAGAGACCCAGTACTTC. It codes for CASSLGLAGIQETQYF. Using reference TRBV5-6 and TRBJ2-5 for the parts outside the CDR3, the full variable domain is DAGVTQSPTHLIKTRGQQVTLRCSPKSGHDTVSWYQQALGQGPQFIFQYYEEEERQRGNFPDRFSGHQFPNYSSELNVNALLLGDSALYLCASSLGLAGIQETQYFGPGTRLLVL.

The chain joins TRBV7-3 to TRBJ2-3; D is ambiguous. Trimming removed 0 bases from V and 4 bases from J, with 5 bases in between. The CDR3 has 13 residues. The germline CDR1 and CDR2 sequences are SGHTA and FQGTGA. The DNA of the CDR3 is TGTGCCAGCAGCTTAACCCTAGCAGATACGCAGTATTTT. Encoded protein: CASSLTLADTQYF.

CDR3 sequence (DNA): TGTGCCAGCAGCTTAGCTAGCGGGGTATCAGATACGCAGTATTTT. Translating it yields CASSLASGVSDTQYF. The rearrangement joins TRBV11-3 to TRBJ2-3, with 9 bases lining up with TRBD2. V trimming: 1 base; J trimming: 4 bases; junction bases outside the gene matches: 3. Germline CDR1 and CDR2: SGHNT and YENEEA. The CDR3 loop spans 15 amino acids.

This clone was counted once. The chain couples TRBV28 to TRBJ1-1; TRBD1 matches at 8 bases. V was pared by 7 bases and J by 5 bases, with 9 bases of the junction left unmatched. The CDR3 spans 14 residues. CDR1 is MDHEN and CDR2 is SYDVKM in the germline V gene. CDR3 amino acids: CASKPGGASTEAFF. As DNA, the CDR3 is TGTGCCAGCAAACCAGGGGGCGCGAGTACTGAAGCTTTCTTT.

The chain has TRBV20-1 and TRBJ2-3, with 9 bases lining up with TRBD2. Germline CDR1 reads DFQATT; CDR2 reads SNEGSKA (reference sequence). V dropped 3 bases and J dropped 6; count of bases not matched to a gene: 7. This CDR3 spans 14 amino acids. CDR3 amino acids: CSASPGGRVDTQYF. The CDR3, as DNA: TGCAGTGCTAGTCCGGGCGGGAGGGTTGATACGCAGTATTTT.

The CDR3 region has the DNA TGTGCCAGTACGGGTGGTAGGTTCGGGCAGCCCCAGCATTTT. Translating it yields CASTGGRFGQPQHF. The genes are TRBV28 and TRBJ1-5; D is ambiguous. In germline, CDR1 is MDHEN, CDR2 SYDVKM. V was pared by 9 bases and J by 7 bases, with 19 bases between. This CDR3 has 14 residues.

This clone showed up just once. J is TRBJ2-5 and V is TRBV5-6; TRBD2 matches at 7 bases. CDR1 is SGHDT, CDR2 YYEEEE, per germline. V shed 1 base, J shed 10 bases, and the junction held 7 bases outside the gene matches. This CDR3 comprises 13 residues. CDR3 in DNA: TGTGCCAGCAGCTTGTCCAGGACGGGGGGCCAGTACTTC. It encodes CASSLSRTGGQYF.

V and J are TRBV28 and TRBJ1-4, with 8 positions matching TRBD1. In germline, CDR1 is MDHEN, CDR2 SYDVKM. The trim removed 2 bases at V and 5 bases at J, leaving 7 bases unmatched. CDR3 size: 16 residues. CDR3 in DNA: TGTGCCAGCAGTTTACGCTCAGGGGGCACCAATGAAAAACTGTTTTTT. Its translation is CASSLRSGGTNEKLFF.

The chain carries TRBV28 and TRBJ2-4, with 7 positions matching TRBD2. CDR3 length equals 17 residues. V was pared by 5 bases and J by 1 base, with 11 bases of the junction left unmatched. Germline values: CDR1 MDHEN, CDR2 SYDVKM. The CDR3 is CASSHPGEGAAKNIQYF. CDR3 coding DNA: TGTGCCAGCAGTCACCCCGGGGAGGGAGCGGCCAAAAACATTCAGTACTTC. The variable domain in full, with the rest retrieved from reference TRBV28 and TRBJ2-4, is DVKVTQSSRYLVKRTGEKVFLECVQDMDHENMFWYRQDPGLGLRLIYFSYDVKMKEKGDIPEGYSVSREKKERFSLILESASTNQTSMYLCASSHPGEGAAKNIQYFGAGTRLSVL.

The CDR3 reads CATRGGGWNYGYTF. CDR3 in DNA: TGTGCCACCCGTGGGGGGGGCTGGAACTATGGCTACACCTTC. The J gene is TRBJ1-2, the V gene TRBV5-6; tentatively, D is TRBD1 (6 bases). There are 14 residues in the CDR3. Germline CDR1 and CDR2: SGHDT and YYEEEE. V lost 9 bases and J lost 2, with 17 bases in between. Filled out from reference TRBV5-6 and TRBJ1-2, the complete variable domain reads DAGVTQSPTHLIKTRGQQVTLRCSPKSGHDTVSWYQQALGQGPQFIFQYYEEEERQRGNFPDRFSGHQFPNYSSELNVNALLLGDSALYLCATRGGGWNYGYTFGSGTRLTVV.

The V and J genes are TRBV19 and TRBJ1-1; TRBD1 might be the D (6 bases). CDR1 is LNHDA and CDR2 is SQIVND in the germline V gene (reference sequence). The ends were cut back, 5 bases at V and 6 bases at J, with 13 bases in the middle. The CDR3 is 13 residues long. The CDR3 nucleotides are TGTGCCAGTAGTGTGGGCAGGGGCGCTGAAGCTTTCTTT. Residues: CASSVGRGAEAFF.

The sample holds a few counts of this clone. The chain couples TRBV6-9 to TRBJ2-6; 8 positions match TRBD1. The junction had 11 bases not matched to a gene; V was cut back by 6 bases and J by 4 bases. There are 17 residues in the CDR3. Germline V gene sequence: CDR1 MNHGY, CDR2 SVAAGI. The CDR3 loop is CASSGQGLSEGANVLTF. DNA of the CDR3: TGTGCCAGCAGCGGACAGGGCCTATCCGAGGGGGCCAACGTCCTGACTTTC.

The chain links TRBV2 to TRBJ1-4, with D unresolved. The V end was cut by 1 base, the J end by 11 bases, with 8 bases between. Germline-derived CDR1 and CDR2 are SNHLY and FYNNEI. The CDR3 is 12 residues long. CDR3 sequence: CASSEDQWKLFF. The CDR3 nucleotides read TGTGCCAGCAGTGAAGATCAGTGGAAACTGTTTTTT.

CDR3 sequence reads: CASSHRSGGDEKLFF. The CDR3 nucleotides are TGTGCCAGCAGCCATCGGTCAGGGGGCGATGAAAAACTGTTTTTT. This sequence joins TRBV3-1 (or the pseudogene TRBV3-2) and TRBJ1-4; TRBD1 matches 8 bases. The CDR3 length is 15 residues. CDR1 and CDR2 from the germline V gene are LGHDT and YNNKEL (reference sequence). The ends lost 3 bases at V and 6 bases at J; junction bases unmatched: 6.

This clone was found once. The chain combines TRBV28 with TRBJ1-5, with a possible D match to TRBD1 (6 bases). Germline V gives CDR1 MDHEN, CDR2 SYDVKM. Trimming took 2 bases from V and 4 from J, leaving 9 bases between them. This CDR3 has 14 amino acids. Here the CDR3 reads CASSLGTKNQPQHF. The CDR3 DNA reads TGTGCCAGCAGTTTAGGGACAAAGAATCAGCCCCAGCATTTT.